This T cell receptor beta chain came from a study of control samples from healthy donors and cancer patients. CDR1 SGHTA and CDR2 FQGNSA come from the germline V gene. V was clipped by 1 base and J by 7 bases, with 16 bases between them. CDR3 length equals 15 residues. The assay was immunoSEQ multiplex PCR, and TCRdb's table has in-frame clones only and misses some. The sample has 80,000 to 100,000 clones; roughly 92% are singletons. The chain has TRBV7-2 and TRBJ1-2; TRBD1 is a possible D gene (6 bases). The sequence was obtained from a human donor in good health. The donor label of this sample is uncertain. Sequences were obtained from blood. This CDR3 reads CASSLESNRDFGYTF. The CDR3 nucleotides read TGTGCCAGCAGCTTAGAGTCCAACAGGGACTTTGGCTACACCTTC.